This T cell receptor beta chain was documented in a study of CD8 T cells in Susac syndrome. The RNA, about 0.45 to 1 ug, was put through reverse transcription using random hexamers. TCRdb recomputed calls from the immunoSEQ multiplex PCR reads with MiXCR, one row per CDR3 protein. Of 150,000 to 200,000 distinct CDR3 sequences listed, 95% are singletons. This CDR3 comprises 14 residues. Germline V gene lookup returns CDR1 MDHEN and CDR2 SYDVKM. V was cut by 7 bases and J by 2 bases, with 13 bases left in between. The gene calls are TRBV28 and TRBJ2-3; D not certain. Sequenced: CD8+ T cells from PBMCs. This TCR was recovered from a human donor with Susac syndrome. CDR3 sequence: CASTLGGTTDTQYF. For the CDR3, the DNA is TGTGCCAGCACCCTTGGCGGTACCACAGATACGCAGTATTTT. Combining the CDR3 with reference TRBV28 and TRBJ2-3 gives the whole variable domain DVKVTQSSRYLVKRTGEKVFLECVQDMDHENMFWYRQDPGLGLRLIYFSYDVKMKEKGDIPEGYSVSREKKERFSLILESASTNQTSMYLCASTLGGTTDTQYFGPGTRLTVL.